The 3 T cell receptor beta chains reported below all come from one sample, sequenced in a study of beta chain features in type 1 diabetes (dated by TCRdb to the late 2010s). The library was made by the immunoSEQ multiplex PCR assay. The High Capacity cDNA Reverse Transcription Kit was used to reverse transcribe all of the isolated RNA, meaning that expressed TCRB transcripts were what got sequenced. TCRdb's version of the immuneACCESS table is confined to in-frame rearrangements and falls short of the full clone set. An unresolved V gene accounts for under half of the shortfall where checked; the remainder is of unknown origin. Recorded for this sample are nearly 250,000 clones; 13% to 15% of them occurred a single time. The ten biggest clones cover about 0.03% of the sample. The sequenced sample consisted of naive CD4+ T cells from blood. The cell subset or site label corresponds to: true naive CD4+ T cells. These receptors were obtained from a woman aged 40 to 50 in good health.

This clone has ten or more counts. This rearrangement joins TRBV4-3 to TRBJ2-7; 8 bases are shared with TRBD1. The CDR3 is made up of 15 amino acids. The J segment lost 1 base and the V segment lost 5 bases, leaving 7 bases of the junction unmatched. From germline, CDR1 is LGHNA and CDR2 YSLEER. The CDR3 spells CASSYSRTGSYEQYF. As DNA, the CDR3 is TGCGCCAGCAGCTATAGCAGGACAGGGTCCTACGAGCAGTACTTC.

This clone has just a few counts. The V gene is TRBV6-6, the J gene TRBJ2-7; perhaps TRBD1 as D (6 bases). CDR1 MNHNY and CDR2 SVGAGI come from the germline V gene (reference sequence). CDR3 size: 15 residues. V lost 0 bases and J lost 2, with 11 bases in between. The CDR3 loop reads CASSYSTQGTYEQYF. CDR3 DNA sequence: TGTGCCAGCAGTTACTCGACTCAGGGGACCTACGAGCAGTACTTC.

The V and J genes are TRBV7-2 and TRBJ2-5; 7 bases agree with TRBD1. Trimming took 5 bases from V and 5 from J; bases not matched to a gene: 11. Per germline, CDR1 SGHTA and CDR2 FQGNSA. The CDR3 spans 15 residues. The CDR3 loop is CASSQRQGSRETQYF. Here the CDR3 DNA reads TGTGCCAGCAGCCAAAGACAGGGATCTCGGGAGACCCAGTACTTC. Full variable domain (remainder filled in from reference TRBV7-2 and TRBJ2-5): GAGVSQSPSNKVTEKGKDVELRCDPISGHTALYWYRQSLGQGLEFLIYFQGNSAPDKSGLPSDRFSAERTGGSVSTLTIQRTQQEDSAVYLCASSQRQGSRETQYFGPGTRLLVL.